Presented here are 27 T cell receptor beta chains from one specimen sequenced in a study of cytomegalovirus exposure and HLA in healthy donors. The PCR used 60 Vbeta and 13 Jbeta primers. Libraries were prepared by immunoSEQ multiplex PCR; TCRdb keeps only in-frame clonotypes and omits some of them. The sample yields about 200,000 clones, roughly four fifths seen once. Specimen: PBMCs. The receptor source for this set is a man aged 35-49 years in good health and CMV-seropositive.

V gene TRBV27 combines with J gene TRBJ2-7; 12 bases are shared with TRBD1. The J segment lost 4 bases and the V segment lost 5 bases, leaving 12 bases of the junction unmatched. In germline, CDR1 is MNHEY, CDR2 SMNVEV (reference sequence). This CDR3 region has 17 residues. The CDR3: CASSTQGQGAPRYEQYF. CDR3 bases: TGTGCCAGCAGTACCCAGGGACAGGGGGCGCCGCGGTACGAGCAGTACTTC.

The chain combines TRBV7-7 with TRBJ2-3, with 7 bases lining up with TRBD2. Germline loops: CDR1 SSHAT, CDR2 FNYEAQ (reference sequence). There are 13 residues in the CDR3. The J segment lost 5 bases and the V segment lost 4 bases, leaving 3 bases of the junction unmatched. As DNA, the CDR3 is TGTGCCAGCAGCTACACTAGCGAAGATACGCAGTATTTT. This codes for CASSYTSEDTQYF.

CDR3 in amino acids: CASSPQALAGVGEQYF. Here the CDR3 DNA reads TGTGCCAGCAGCCCTCAGGCACTAGCGGGAGTTGGCGAGCAGTACTTC. This chain connects TRBV7-9 to TRBJ2-7, with 11 positions matching TRBD2. CDR1 SEHNR and CDR2 FQNEAQ come from the germline V gene (reference sequence). V was pared by 5 bases and J by 6 bases, with 12 bases of the junction left unmatched. The CDR3 spans 16 residues.

The CDR3 sequence is CASSEWTGGYGYTF. DNA for the CDR3: TGTGCCAGCAGTGAATGGACAGGGGGGTATGGCTACACCTTC. V is TRBV6-5 and J is TRBJ1-2; 10 bases line up with TRBD1. The ends lost 5 bases at V and 5 bases at J; junction bases unmatched: 5. The germline V gene encodes CDR1 MNHEY and CDR2 SVGAGI. This CDR3 spans 14 amino acids.

This chain links TRBV19 with TRBJ1-1, with D tentatively TRBD1 (5 bases). Looked up from germline, CDR1 is LNHDA and CDR2 is SQIVND (reference sequence). Between the trimmed V and J ends, which lost 1 base and 3 bases, there was a span of 12 bases. This CDR3 spans 15 amino acids. The CDR3, as DNA: TGTGCCAGTAGTATAGTAGGAGGGGCGCACACTGAAGCTTTCTTT. Translation: CASSIVGGAHTEAFF.

The rearrangement links TRBV10-1 to TRBJ2-1; D possibly corresponds to TRBD2 (6 bases). The CDR3 extends over 13 amino acids. Per the germline V gene, CDR1 is WNHNN and CDR2 is SYGVQD (reference sequence). The germline V and J ends were trimmed by 7 bases and 3 bases, with 10 bases remaining between them. Here the CDR3 DNA reads TGCGCCAGCATCGGGACTTTCTACAATGAGCAGTTCTTC. Protein product: CASIGTFYNEQFF.

V gene TRBV6-1 combines with J gene TRBJ1-1; 8 bases agree with TRBD1. Unmatched junction bases numbered 5, after V lost 5 bases and J lost 3 bases. The CDR3 length is 14 residues. Germline V gives CDR1 MNHNS, CDR2 SASEGT. The DNA for the CDR3 is TGTGCCAGCAGTCCTGACAGGGGCGACACTGAAGCTTTCTTT. This codes for CASSPDRGDTEAFF.

The J gene is TRBJ2-5, the V gene TRBV29-1, with 7 bases lining up with TRBD2. Near its end, the DNA agrees better with TRBJ2-7, so the J call may be wrong. There are 14 residues in the CDR3. In germline, CDR1 is SQVTM, CDR2 ANQGSEA. CDR3 in amino acids: CSVGLGGSDSEQYF. CDR3 in DNA: TGCAGCGTTGGCCTCGGCGGGAGTGACTCCGAGCAGTACTTC.

This clone was recorded only once. The chain is built from TRBV5-1 and TRBJ2-7; 11 nucleotides align to TRBD2. After removal of 1 base from V and 6 bases from J, the junction contained 6 bases not matched to a gene. The germline V gene has CDR1 SGHRS and CDR2 YFSETQ. This CDR3 comprises 15 residues. CDR3 nucleotide sequence: TGCGCCAGCAGCTTGCCTGGGCTAGCGGGAGGCGAGCAGTACTTC. Translated, it gives CASSLPGLAGGEQYF.

The rearrangement uses TRBV6-5 and TRBJ2-5; TRBD2 is a possible D gene (6 bases). The CDR3 length is 14 residues. Germline CDR1 and CDR2: MNHEY and SVGAGI. V was clipped by 0 bases and J by 4 bases, with 9 bases between them. The chain's CDR3 is CASSYSQLAETQYF. The CDR3 DNA reads TGTGCCAGCAGTTACTCCCAACTAGCAGAGACCCAGTACTTC.

The J gene is TRBJ1-4, the V gene TRBV5-4; D call uncertain. V lost 0 bases and J 8 bases, leaving 8 bases between the germline ends. CDR3 size: 13 residues. In germline, CDR1 is SGHNT, CDR2 YYREEE (reference sequence). In DNA form, the CDR3 reads TGTGCCAGCAGCTTGGTTCCGGGGGAAAAACTGTTTTTT. Its translation: CASSLVPGEKLFF. Drawing the rest from reference TRBV5-4 and TRBJ1-4, the complete variable domain is ETGVTQSPTHLIKTRGQQVTLRCSSQSGHNTVSWYQQALGQGPQFIFQYYREEENGRGNFPPRFSGLQFPNYSSELNVNALELDDSALYLCASSLVPGEKLFFGSGTQLSVL.

V gene TRBV29-1 combines with J gene TRBJ2-7; 10 nucleotides match TRBD2. This CDR3 is 12 amino acids long. The junction had 1 base not matched to a gene; V was cut back by 7 bases and J by 1 base. In germline, CDR1 is SQVTM, CDR2 ANQGSEA. The DNA of the CDR3 is TGCAGCGCACTAGCGGGGTCCTACGAGCAGTACTTC. This encodes CSALAGSYEQYF.

This clone occurred a few times. This rearrangement joins TRBV5-8 to TRBJ1-1; TRBD1 aligns across 7 bases. The ends lost 2 bases at V and 1 base at J; junction bases unmatched: 2. In germline, CDR1 is SGHTS, CDR2 YDEGEE. There are 14 residues in the CDR3. Here the CDR3 DNA reads TGTGCCAGCAGCTTTCAGGGGGGGAACACTGAAGCTTTCTTT. Residues: CASSFQGGNTEAFF.

The CDR3 DNA is TGTGCCAGCACCTCTGCAGGGGGGTTAGAGACCCAGTACTTC. Its translation: CASTSAGGLETQYF. This chain uses TRBV28 with TRBJ2-5; tentatively, D is TRBD1 (7 bases). Trimming took 7 bases from V and 4 from J, leaving 16 bases between them. In germline, CDR1 is MDHEN, CDR2 SYDVKM. This CDR3 is 14 amino acids long.

The rearrangement links TRBV2 to TRBJ2-7, with TRBD2 identical over 8 bases. After removal of 10 bases from V and 6 bases from J, the junction contained 14 bases not matched to a gene. The CDR3 covers 14 residues. Per germline, CDR1 SNHLY and CDR2 FYNNEI. The CDR3 region has the DNA TGTGCCACCCGGACGGGTAGCGGGAATGGCGAGCAGTACTTC. Encoded protein: CATRTGSGNGEQYF.

This clone was detected a few times. The chain has TRBV27 and TRBJ1-4; TRBD1 aligns across 8 bases. Germline loops: CDR1 MNHEY, CDR2 SMNVEV (reference sequence). Trimming cost V 1 base and J 3 bases; bases outside gene matches: 1. The CDR3 consists of 15 residues. CDR3 sequence: CASSLWTGPNEKLFF. DNA for the CDR3: TGTGCCAGCAGTTTATGGACAGGGCCTAATGAAAAACTGTTTTTT.

CDR3 sequence (DNA): TGTGCCAGCAGTCACAGGGGGGGGACAGATACGCAGTATTTT. It encodes CASSHRGGTDTQYF. The rearrangement uses TRBV25-1 and TRBJ2-3, with D perhaps TRBD1 (8 bases). Germline values: CDR1 MGHDK, CDR2 SYGVNS. This CDR3 has 14 amino acids. Trimming pared 5 bases from V and 3 bases from J, leaving 12 bases between.

The J gene is TRBJ2-5, the V gene TRBV12-5; D possibly corresponds to TRBD1 (5 bases). CDR3 length: 13 residues. Germline lookup yields CDR1 LGHNT and CDR2 FRNRAP. V lost 4 bases to trimming and J lost 4 bases, with 10 bases between them. In nucleotides, the CDR3 is TGTGCTAGTGGTTCAGGGTCGGGAGAGACCCAGTACTTC. Translated: CASGSGSGETQYF.

The rearrangement joins TRBV7-2 to TRBJ1-1, with D unclear. There are 14 residues in the CDR3. The ends were cut back, 2 bases at V and 0 bases at J, with 7 bases in the middle. Germline V lookup: CDR1 SGHTA, CDR2 FQGNSA. Here the CDR3 reads CASSLTGMNTEAFF. In DNA form, the CDR3 reads TGTGCCAGCAGCTTAACGGGGATGAACACTGAAGCTTTCTTT.

The sample holds a few counts of this clone. The chain has TRBV5-1 and TRBJ1-6; 10 bases line up with TRBD1. CDR3 size: 16 residues. The trim removed 0 bases at V and 14 bases at J, leaving 11 bases unmatched. The germline V gene encodes CDR1 SGHRS and CDR2 YFSETQ. The CDR3 DNA is TGCGCCAGCAGCTTGGAGACAGGGGGCCAGGGGTTAGCCCTCCACTTT. It translates to CASSLETGGQGLALHF.

Notes on this clone: Other DNA sequences within the sample encode an identical CDR3. The rearrangement uses TRBV7-3 and TRBJ1-1; TRBD1 agrees at 9 bases. The V gene's germline CDR1 is SGHTA and CDR2 FQGTGA. V lost 5 bases, J lost 4 bases, and 5 bases stayed unmatched. The CDR3 runs to 14 residues. CDR3 sequence: CASSAQGAGTEAFF. The CDR3 DNA sequence: TGTGCCAGCAGCGCACAGGGGGCCGGCACTGAAGCTTTCTTT.

This chain joins TRBV5-1 and TRBJ1-4; tentatively, D is TRBD1 (5 bases). Looked up from germline, CDR1 is SGHRS and CDR2 is YFSETQ. Trimming left V 4 bases short and J 7 bases short, with 17 bases between. The CDR3 runs 15 residues. The CDR3 sequence is CASSPGQGRSEKLFF. The CDR3 nucleotides are TGCGCCAGCAGCCCTGGCCAGGGCCGATCTGAAAAACTGTTTTTT.

The chain couples TRBV5-1 to TRBJ2-5, with TRBD2 matching over 10 bases. The CDR3 is 15 amino acids. The ends lost 2 bases at V and 4 bases at J; junction bases unmatched: 5. The germline V gene encodes CDR1 SGHRS and CDR2 YFSETQ. The CDR3 is CASSLSGGAGETQYF. DNA of the CDR3: TGCGCCAGCAGCTTAAGCGGGGGGGCCGGAGAGACCCAGTACTTC.

This rearrangement joins TRBV6-5 to TRBJ1-3, with D possibly being TRBD1 (6 bases). There are 14 residues in the CDR3. Trimming removed 6 bases from V and 0 bases from J, with 9 bases in between. Germline V gives CDR1 MNHEY, CDR2 SVGAGI. This chain's CDR3 is CASSTGSSGNTIYF. Here the CDR3 DNA reads TGTGCCAGCAGCACAGGGAGCTCTGGAAACACCATATATTTT.

V gene TRBV29-1 combines with J gene TRBJ2-3; 7 bases are shared with TRBD1. This CDR3 is 12 amino acids long. J lost 4 bases, V lost 4 bases, and 2 bases had no gene match. CDR1 and CDR2 from the germline V gene are SQVTM and ANQGSEA. In DNA, the CDR3 is TGCAGCGTTGGACAGGGACCAGATACGCAGTATTTT. Translated: CSVGQGPDTQYF.

The chain joins TRBV5-1 to TRBJ2-7; perhaps TRBD2 as D (6 bases). The CDR3 covers 14 residues. Germline assignment: CDR1 SGHRS and CDR2 YFSETQ. Trimming left V 5 bases short and J 3 bases short, with 15 bases between. The CDR3, as DNA: TGCGCCAGCAGTTTAGAACGGGAGTACTACGAGCAGTACTTC. Translating it yields CASSLEREYYEQYF.

The genes are TRBV4-3 and TRBJ2-7; D gene uncertain. Between the trimmed V and J ends, which lost 0 bases and 7 bases, there was a span of 13 bases. The CDR3 has 14 residues. Germline V gene sequence: CDR1 LGHNA, CDR2 YSLEER. The CDR3 DNA sequence: TGCGCCAGCAGCCAAGATTACCAGTTTACGGAGCAGTACTTC. As protein: CASSQDYQFTEQYF.